The 21 T cell receptor beta chains below were found in one sample sequenced in a study of T cells in Graves' hyperthyroidism and ophthalmopathy. The investigators amplified TCR beta CDR3 regions from RNA transcripts. Primed by the HTBI set, a first-round RT-PCR was run on the TCR CDR3. One entry per CDR3 protein results from TCRdb running MiXCR on the multiplex PCR reads. The top ten hold 13% to 15% of the sample, which has approximately 400,000 distinct CDR3 sequences, approximately 14% seen once. Sequencing was done on a sample of blood. All receptors come from a woman aged 18-29 years with Graves' hyperthyroidism.

This clonotype was recorded at least ten times. This chain connects TRBV2 to TRBJ2-1; 7 nucleotides agree with TRBD2. Germline lookup yields CDR1 SNHLY and CDR2 FYNNEI. The trim removed 7 bases at V and 0 bases at J, leaving 9 bases unmatched. CDR3 size: 16 residues. The CDR3 here is CASTLSGLSSYNEQFF. CDR3 coding DNA: TGTGCCAGCACCCTTAGCGGGCTCAGCTCCTACAATGAGCAGTTCTTC.

The chain links TRBV12-3 or TRBV12-4 to TRBJ2-3, with 8 bases matching TRBD2. The CDR3 is 16 amino acids. With V trimmed by 1 base and J by 2 bases, 5 bases remained unmatched. Written as DNA, the CDR3 is TGTGCCAGCAGTTTAGGAGCTAGCGGGCCCACAGATACGCAGTATTTT. It yields the protein CASSLGASGPTDTQYF.

This clonotype was detected only a few times. V usage is TRBV4-3 and J usage is TRBJ1-4; D unresolved. The CDR3 runs to 15 residues. V lost 1 base, J lost 0 bases, and 6 bases lay in between. Germline CDR1 and CDR2: LGHNA and YSLEER. The CDR3 reads CASSQGVTTNEKLFF. CDR3 nucleotides: TGCGCCAGCAGCCAAGGAGTGACAACTAATGAAAAACTGTTTTTT.

This clonotype was detected a few times. The rearrangement links TRBV19 to TRBJ2-1; 13 nucleotides agree with TRBD2. Germline CDR1 LNHDA, CDR2 SQIVND (reference sequence). This CDR3 contains 15 residues. V shed 3 bases, J shed 5 bases, and the junction held 1 base outside the gene matches. CDR3 in DNA: TGTGCCAGTAGTATGGGGACTAGCGGGAACAATGAGCAGTTCTTC. It encodes CASSMGTSGNNEQFF.

The CDR3 nucleotides are TGCAGTGCTCGAGTGCTGAGCTATGGCTACACCTTC. It encodes CSARVLSYGYTF. The chain has TRBV20-1 and TRBJ1-2; no clear D. Germline-derived CDR1 and CDR2 are DFQATT and SNEGSKA (reference sequence). This CDR3 has 12 amino acids. V was pared by 5 bases and J by 4 bases, with 11 bases between.

This clonotype was seen at least ten times. This chain uses TRBV2 with TRBJ2-7; D remains unclear. The CDR3 spans 13 residues. The germline CDR1 and CDR2 sequences are SNHLY and FYNNEI. V was shortened by 5 bases and J by 3 bases, with 11 bases between the two germline ends. The CDR3: CASSQDSNYEQYF. The CDR3, as DNA: TGTGCCAGCAGTCAGGATTCTAACTACGAGCAGTACTTC.

This clonotype was recorded a few times. This rearrangement joins TRBV5-5 to TRBJ2-5; a possible D gene is TRBD1 (6 bases). Germline V CDR1 and CDR2: SGHKS, YYEKEE (reference sequence). This CDR3 is 14 amino acids long. V lost 5 bases and J lost 3, with 14 bases in between. CDR3 in DNA: TGTGCCAGCAGTTCCGGGACACATAAAGAGACCCAGTACTTC. Protein product: CASSSGTHKETQYF.

This clonotype occurred a few times. This sequence joins TRBV10-3 and TRBJ1-4; D not resolved. The CDR3 is 16 amino acids. V lost 0 bases to trimming and J lost 4 bases, with 12 bases between them. CDR1 ENHRY and CDR2 SYGVKD come from the germline V gene. Written as DNA, the CDR3 is TGTGCCATCAGTGAGTCGGAGGGCAGTTATAATGAAAAACTGTTTTTT. This encodes CAISESEGSYNEKLFF.

In its sample, this clonotype was seen a few times. This chain links TRBV6-2 or TRBV6-3 with TRBJ2-7; D is perhaps TRBD2 (6 bases). CDR3 length: 13 residues. Trimming shortened V by 7 bases and J by 2 bases, and 12 bases separated the two germline ends. Germline V gene data show CDR1 as MNHEY and CDR2 as SVGEGT. The CDR3 here is CASNVAGTYEQYF. CDR3 nucleotide sequence: TGTGCCAGCAACGTGGCGGGGACCTACGAGCAGTACTTC.

This clonotype was counted at least ten times. The chain couples TRBV20-1 to TRBJ1-1; 7 nucleotides agree with TRBD1. CDR1 is DFQATT and CDR2 is SNEGSKA in the germline V gene (reference sequence). This CDR3 region has 12 residues. The CDR3 reads CSARQGNTEAFF. CDR3 in DNA: TGCAGCGCAAGACAGGGGAACACTGAAGCTTTCTTT.

In its sample, this clonotype was seen many times. The V and J genes are TRBV2 and TRBJ1-2; no reliable D call. V dropped 4 bases and J dropped 4 bases, with 10 bases sitting between them. Germline loops: CDR1 SNHLY, CDR2 FYNNEI. This CDR3 spans 13 amino acids. The CDR3 coding sequence is TGTGCCAGCAGTGTGAGGCAGAGCTATGGCTACACCTTC. Translation: CASSVRQSYGYTF.

The V and J genes are TRBV20-1 and TRBJ2-2; 12 bases line up with TRBD2. The CDR3 sequence is 16 residues long. Germline CDR1 reads DFQATT; CDR2 reads SNEGSKA (reference sequence). The ends lost 2 bases at V and 3 bases at J; junction bases unmatched: 4. CDR3 bases: TGCAGTGCTAGACCACTAGCGGGGGGTTACACCGGGGAGCTGTTTTTT. It is translated as CSARPLAGGYTGELFF.

The V and J genes are TRBV10-3 and TRBJ2-2; TRBD2 might be the D (5 bases). V lost 10 bases and J lost 0, with 12 bases in between. This CDR3 comprises 14 residues. Germline V gives CDR1 ENHRY, CDR2 SYGVKD. The CDR3, as DNA: TGTGCCACCTCGTCGGGGACGAACACCGGGGAGCTGTTTTTT. This translates into CATSSGTNTGELFF.

The V call is TRBV12-3 or TRBV12-4, the J call TRBJ1-6, with TRBD1 identical over 7 bases. The junction had 10 bases not matched to a gene; V was cut back by 7 bases and J by 7 bases. This CDR3 contains 15 residues. The DNA for the CDR3 is TGTGCCAGCAAAGTGGAGGGGGCGCGGAATTCACCCCTCCACTTT. Translating it yields CASKVEGARNSPLHF.

This clonotype was seen many times. The chain carries TRBV19 and TRBJ2-1; D is unresolved. V shed 0 bases and J shed 4 bases, with 10 bases lying between them. The CDR3 spans 15 residues. Germline V CDR1 and CDR2: LNHDA, SQIVND (reference sequence). CDR3 in DNA: TGTGCCAGTAGTATAGAACGGTTAATGTACAATGAGCAGTTCTTC. Translating gives CASSIERLMYNEQFF.

The chain couples TRBV6-1 to TRBJ1-4; 8 bases are a match to TRBD1. V dropped 5 bases and J dropped 10; count of bases not matched to a gene: 6. Germline V gene lookup returns CDR1 MNHNS and CDR2 SASEGT. The CDR3 runs to 13 residues. The CDR3 here is CASSPQDRVKLFF. Here the CDR3 DNA reads TGTGCCAGCAGTCCTCAGGACAGGGTAAAACTGTTTTTT.

This clonotype was found a few times. This chain joins TRBV20-1 and TRBJ2-6, with unresolved D. The CDR3 is 14 residues long. V lost 3 bases and J 0 bases, leaving 6 bases between the germline ends. Per the germline V gene, CDR1 is DFQATT and CDR2 is SNEGSKA (reference sequence). The CDR3 is CSARASSGANVLTF. CDR3 sequence (DNA): TGCAGTGCTAGGGCGAGCTCTGGGGCCAACGTCCTGACTTTC.

With regard to this clonotype: A much larger clone is a single base away; this may be a read error. The chain carries TRBV20-1 and TRBJ1-2; TRBD1 might be the D (6 bases). Per the germline V gene, CDR1 is DFQATT and CDR2 is SNEGSKA (reference sequence). The CDR3 covers 14 residues. The CDR3 here is CSARDLTGFAGHTF. CDR3 DNA: TGCAGTGCTAGAGATCTTACAGGGTTTGCTGGCCACACCTTC.

In this sample, this clonotype turned up many times. The genes are TRBV6-1 and TRBJ2-1, with D possibly being TRBD1 or TRBD2 (5 bases each). The CDR3 loop spans 14 amino acids. Trimming removed 7 bases at V and 6 bases at J, with 16 bases between. Germline V lookup: CDR1 MNHNS, CDR2 SASEGT. The CDR3 DNA sequence: TGTGCCAGCACCAAACCGGGACCACCCAATGAGCAGTTCTTC. Its translation: CASTKPGPPNEQFF.

This clonotype was observed at least ten times. Here the CDR3 reads CASSEPWTGGRTEAFF. In DNA, the CDR3 is TGTGCCAGCAGTGAACCCTGGACAGGGGGCAGGACTGAAGCTTTCTTT. The V and J genes are TRBV6-1 and TRBJ1-1; TRBD1 agrees at 11 bases. This CDR3 region has 16 residues. Germline loops: CDR1 MNHNS, CDR2 SASEGT. V trimming: 2 bases; J trimming: 5 bases; junction bases outside the gene matches: 7.

This clonotype was seen repeatedly, ten times or more. The V and J genes are TRBV28 and TRBJ2-1, with D tentatively TRBD2 (6 bases). V was cut by 4 bases and J by 13 bases, with 14 bases left in between. The germline gives CDR1 MDHEN, CDR2 SYDVKM. The CDR3 covers 12 residues. DNA of the CDR3: TGTGCCAGCAGTTCAGTCGGGAGACTTCAGTTCTTC. Protein product: CASSSVGRLQFF.